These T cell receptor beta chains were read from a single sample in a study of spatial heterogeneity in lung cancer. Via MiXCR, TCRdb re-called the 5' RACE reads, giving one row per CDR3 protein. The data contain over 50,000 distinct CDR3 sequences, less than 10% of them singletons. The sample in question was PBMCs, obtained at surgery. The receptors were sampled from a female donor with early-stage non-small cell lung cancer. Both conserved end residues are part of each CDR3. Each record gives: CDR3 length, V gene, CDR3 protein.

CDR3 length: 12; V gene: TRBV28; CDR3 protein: CATQPWESPLHF
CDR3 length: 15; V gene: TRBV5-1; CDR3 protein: CASSLTQGNTGELFF
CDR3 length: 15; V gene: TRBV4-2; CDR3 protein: CASSQQAGRVQPQHF
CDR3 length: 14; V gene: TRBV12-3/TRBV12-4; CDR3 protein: CASSVAGVNTEAFF
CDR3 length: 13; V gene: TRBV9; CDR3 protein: CASSVEGGDGYTF
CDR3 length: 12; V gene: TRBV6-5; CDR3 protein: CASSYPRETQYF
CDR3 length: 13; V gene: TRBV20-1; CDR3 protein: CSATGTAEDGYTF
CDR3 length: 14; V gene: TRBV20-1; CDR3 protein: CSARGGTGNSEAFF
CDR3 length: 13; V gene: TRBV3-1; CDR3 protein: CASSLTSGDTQYF
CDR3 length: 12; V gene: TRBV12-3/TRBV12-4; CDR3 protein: CASSSTGQEEFF
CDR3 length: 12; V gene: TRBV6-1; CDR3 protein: CASTLGAGELFF
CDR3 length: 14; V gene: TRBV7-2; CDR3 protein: CASSLAGEGQTQYF
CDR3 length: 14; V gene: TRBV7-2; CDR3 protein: CASSLGGLAGEQYF
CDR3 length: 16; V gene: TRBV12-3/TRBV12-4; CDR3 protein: CASSFGGGARVEKLFF
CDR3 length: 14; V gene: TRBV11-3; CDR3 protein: CASSLGAVNSPLHF